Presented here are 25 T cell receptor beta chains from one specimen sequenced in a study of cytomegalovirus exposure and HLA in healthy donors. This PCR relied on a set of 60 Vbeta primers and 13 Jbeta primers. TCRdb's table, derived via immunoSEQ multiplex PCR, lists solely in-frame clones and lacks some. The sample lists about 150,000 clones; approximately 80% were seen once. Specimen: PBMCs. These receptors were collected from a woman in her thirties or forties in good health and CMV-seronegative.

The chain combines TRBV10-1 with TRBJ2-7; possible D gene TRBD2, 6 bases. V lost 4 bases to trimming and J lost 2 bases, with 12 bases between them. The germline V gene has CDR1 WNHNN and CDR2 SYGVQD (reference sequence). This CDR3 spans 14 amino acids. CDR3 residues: CASSGSGKPYEQYF. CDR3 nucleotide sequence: TGCGCCAGCAGTGGTAGCGGAAAACCCTACGAGCAGTACTTC.

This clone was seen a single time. The CDR3 coding sequence is TGTGCCAGCAGCCCGACAGGGTATGATGAGCAGTTCTTC. The encoded protein is CASSPTGYDEQFF. The gene calls are TRBV2 and TRBJ2-1; 7 bases align to TRBD1. Unmatched junction bases numbered 7, after V lost 6 bases and J lost 8 bases. Germline CDR1 SNHLY, CDR2 FYNNEI. The CDR3 loop spans 13 amino acids.

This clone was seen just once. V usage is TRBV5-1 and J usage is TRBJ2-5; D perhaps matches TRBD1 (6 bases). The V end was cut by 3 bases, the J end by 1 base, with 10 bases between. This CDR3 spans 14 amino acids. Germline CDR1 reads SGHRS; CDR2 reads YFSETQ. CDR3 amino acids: CASSSGQRQETQYF. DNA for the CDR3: TGCGCCAGCAGCTCTGGACAGCGCCAAGAGACCCAGTACTTC.

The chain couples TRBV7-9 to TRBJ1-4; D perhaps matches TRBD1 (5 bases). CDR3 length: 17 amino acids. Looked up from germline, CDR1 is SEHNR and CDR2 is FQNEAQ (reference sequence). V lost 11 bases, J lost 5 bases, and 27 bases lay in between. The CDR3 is CAHWPRLRGWENEKLFF. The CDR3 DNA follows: TGTGCCCATTGGCCACGACTGCGGGGGTGGGAAAATGAAAAACTGTTTTTT.

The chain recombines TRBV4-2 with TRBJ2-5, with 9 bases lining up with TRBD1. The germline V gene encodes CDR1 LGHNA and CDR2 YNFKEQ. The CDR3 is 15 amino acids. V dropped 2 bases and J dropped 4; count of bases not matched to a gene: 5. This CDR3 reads CASSQQTGGGETQYF. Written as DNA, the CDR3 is TGTGCCAGCAGCCAACAAACAGGGGGCGGAGAGACCCAGTACTTC.

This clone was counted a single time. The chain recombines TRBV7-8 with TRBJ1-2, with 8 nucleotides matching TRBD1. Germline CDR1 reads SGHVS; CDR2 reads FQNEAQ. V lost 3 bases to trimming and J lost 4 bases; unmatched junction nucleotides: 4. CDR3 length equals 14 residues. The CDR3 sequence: CASSFSDRGYGYTF. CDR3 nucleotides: TGTGCCAGCAGCTTTTCAGACAGGGGCTATGGCTACACCTTC.

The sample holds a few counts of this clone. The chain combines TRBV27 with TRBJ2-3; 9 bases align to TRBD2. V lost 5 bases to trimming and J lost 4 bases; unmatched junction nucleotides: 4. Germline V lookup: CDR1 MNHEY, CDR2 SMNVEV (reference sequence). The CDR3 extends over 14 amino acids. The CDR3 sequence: CASSPGTSPDTQYF. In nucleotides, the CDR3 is TGTGCCAGCAGTCCCGGGACTAGCCCAGATACGCAGTATTTT.

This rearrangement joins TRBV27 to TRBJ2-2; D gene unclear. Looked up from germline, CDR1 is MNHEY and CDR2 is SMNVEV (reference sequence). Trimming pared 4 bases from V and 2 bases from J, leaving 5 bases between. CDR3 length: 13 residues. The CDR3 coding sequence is TGTGCCAGCAGTTCAGTTAACACCGGGGAGCTGTTTTTT. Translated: CASSSVNTGELFF.

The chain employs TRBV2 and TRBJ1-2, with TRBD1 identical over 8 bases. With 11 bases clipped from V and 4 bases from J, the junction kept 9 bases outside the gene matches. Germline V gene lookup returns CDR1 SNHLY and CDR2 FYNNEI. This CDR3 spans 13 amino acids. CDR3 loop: CADRAGGGYGYTF. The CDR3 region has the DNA TGTGCCGACAGGGCAGGGGGCGGCTATGGCTACACCTTC.

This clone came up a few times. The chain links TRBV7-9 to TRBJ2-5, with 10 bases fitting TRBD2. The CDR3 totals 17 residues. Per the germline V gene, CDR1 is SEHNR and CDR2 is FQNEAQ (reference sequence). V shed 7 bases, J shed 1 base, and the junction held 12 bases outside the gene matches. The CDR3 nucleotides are TGTGCCAGCACCCTGGCCGGGGCTAGCGGGGGCCAAGAGACCCAGTACTTC. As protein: CASTLAGASGGQETQYF.

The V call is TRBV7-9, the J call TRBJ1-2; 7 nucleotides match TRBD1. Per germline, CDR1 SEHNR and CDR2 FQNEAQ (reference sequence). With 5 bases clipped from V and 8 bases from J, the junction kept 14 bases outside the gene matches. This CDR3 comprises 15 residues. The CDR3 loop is CASSTEVTGRGGYTF. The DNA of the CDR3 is TGTGCCAGCAGCACCGAGGTGACAGGGCGGGGCGGCTACACCTTC. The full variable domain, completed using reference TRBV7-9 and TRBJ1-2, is DTGVSQNPRHKITKRGQNVTFRCDPISEHNRLYWYRQTLGQGPEFLTYFQNEAQLEKSRLLSDRFSAERPKGSFSTLEIQRTEQGDSAMYLCASSTEVTGRGGYTFGSGTRLTVV.

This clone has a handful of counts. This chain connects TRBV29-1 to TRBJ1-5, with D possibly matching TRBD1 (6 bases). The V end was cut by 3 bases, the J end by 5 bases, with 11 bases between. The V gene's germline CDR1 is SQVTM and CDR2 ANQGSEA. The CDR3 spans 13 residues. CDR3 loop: CSVDSGEDQPQHF. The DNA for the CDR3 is TGCAGCGTTGATTCAGGGGAAGATCAGCCCCAGCATTTT.

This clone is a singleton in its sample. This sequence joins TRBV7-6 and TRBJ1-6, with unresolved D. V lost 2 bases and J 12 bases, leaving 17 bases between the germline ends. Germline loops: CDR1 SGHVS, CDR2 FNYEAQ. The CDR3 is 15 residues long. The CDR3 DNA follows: TGTGCCAGCAGCTTACGAGGGCAGAATCCGGGACCCCTCCACTTT. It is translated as CASSLRGQNPGPLHF. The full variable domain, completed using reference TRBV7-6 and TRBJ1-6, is GAGVSQSPRYKVTKRGQDVALRCDPISGHVSLYWYRQALGQGPEFLTYFNYEAQQDKSGLPNDRFSAERPEGSISTLTIQRTEQRDSAMYRCASSLRGQNPGPLHFGNGTRLTVT.

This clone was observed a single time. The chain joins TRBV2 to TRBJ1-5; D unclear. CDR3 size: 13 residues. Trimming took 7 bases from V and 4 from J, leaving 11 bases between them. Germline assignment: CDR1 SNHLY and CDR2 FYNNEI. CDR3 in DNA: TGTGCCAGCAACCGAGTGATAAATCAGCCCCAGCATTTT. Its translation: CASNRVINQPQHF.

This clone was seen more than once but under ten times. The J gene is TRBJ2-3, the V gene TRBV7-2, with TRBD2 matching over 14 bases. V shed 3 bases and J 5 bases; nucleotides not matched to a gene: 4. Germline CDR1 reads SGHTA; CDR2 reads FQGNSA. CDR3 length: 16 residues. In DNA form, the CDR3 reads TGTGCCAGCAGCTTCCGACTAGCGGGAGGGGGAGATACGCAGTATTTT. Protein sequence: CASSFRLAGGGDTQYF.

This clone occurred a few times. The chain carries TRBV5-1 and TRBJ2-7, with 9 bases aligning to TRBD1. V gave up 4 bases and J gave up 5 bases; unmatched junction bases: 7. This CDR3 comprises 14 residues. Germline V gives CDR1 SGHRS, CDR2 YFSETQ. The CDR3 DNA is TGCGCCAGCAGCCTACAGGGGGCTCTCGACGAGCAGTACTTC. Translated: CASSLQGALDEQYF.

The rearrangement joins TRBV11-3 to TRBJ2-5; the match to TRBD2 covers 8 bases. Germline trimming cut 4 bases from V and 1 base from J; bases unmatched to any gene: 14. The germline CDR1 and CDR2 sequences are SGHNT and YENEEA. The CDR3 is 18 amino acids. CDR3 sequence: CASSSPREFSGVQETQYF. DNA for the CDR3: TGTGCCAGCAGCTCTCCGCGTGAATTTAGCGGGGTCCAAGAGACCCAGTACTTC.

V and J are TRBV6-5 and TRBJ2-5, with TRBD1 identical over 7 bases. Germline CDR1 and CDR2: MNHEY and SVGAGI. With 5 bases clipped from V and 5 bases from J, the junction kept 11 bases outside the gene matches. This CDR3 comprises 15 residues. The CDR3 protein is CASSPGRGRRETQYF. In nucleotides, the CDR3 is TGTGCCAGCAGTCCCGGAAGGGGGCGAAGGGAGACCCAGTACTTC.

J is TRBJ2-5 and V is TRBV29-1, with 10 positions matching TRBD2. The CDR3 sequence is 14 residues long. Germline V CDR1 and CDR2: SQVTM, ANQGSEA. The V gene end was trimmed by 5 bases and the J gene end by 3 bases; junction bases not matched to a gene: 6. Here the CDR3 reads CSVTQTSGEETQYF. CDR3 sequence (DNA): TGCAGCGTTACCCAAACTAGCGGGGAAGAGACCCAGTACTTC. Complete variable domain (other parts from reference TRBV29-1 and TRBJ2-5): SAVISQKPSRDICQRGTSLTIQCQVDSQVTMMFWYRQQPGQSLTLIATANQGSEATYESGFVIDKFPISRPNLTFSTLTVSNMSPEDSSIYLCSVTQTSGEETQYFGPGTRLLVL.

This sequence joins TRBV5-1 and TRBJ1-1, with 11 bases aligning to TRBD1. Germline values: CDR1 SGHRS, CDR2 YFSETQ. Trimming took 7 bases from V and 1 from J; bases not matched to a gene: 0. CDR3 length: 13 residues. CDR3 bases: TGCGCCAGCGGACAGGGGGCGAACACTGAAGCTTTCTTT. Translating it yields CASGQGANTEAFF.

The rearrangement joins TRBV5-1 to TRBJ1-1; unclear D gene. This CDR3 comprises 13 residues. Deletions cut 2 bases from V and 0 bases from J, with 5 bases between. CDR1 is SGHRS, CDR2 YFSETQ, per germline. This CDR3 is CASSLNMNTEAFF. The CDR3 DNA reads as TGCGCCAGCAGCTTAAACATGAACACTGAAGCTTTCTTT.

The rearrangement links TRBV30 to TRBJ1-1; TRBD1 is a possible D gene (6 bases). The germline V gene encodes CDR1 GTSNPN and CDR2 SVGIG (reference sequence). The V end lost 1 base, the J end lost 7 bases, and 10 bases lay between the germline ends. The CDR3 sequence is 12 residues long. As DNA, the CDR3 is TGTGCCTGGAGTGAAGGGACAATTGAAGCTTTCTTT. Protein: CAWSEGTIEAFF.

The CDR3 DNA sequence: TGTGCCAGCAGCTCACAGGGGGAAGGGGCTGAAGCTTTCTTT. It is translated as CASSSQGEGAEAFF. The chain uses TRBV7-2 and TRBJ1-1; TRBD1 aligns across 8 bases. The CDR3 covers 14 residues. The germline V gene has CDR1 SGHTA and CDR2 FQGNSA. J lost 6 bases, V lost 4 bases, and 7 bases had no gene match.

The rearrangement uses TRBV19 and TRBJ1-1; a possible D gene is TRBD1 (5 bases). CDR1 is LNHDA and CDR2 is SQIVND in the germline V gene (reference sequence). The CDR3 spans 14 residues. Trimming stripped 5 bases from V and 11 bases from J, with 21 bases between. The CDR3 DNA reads TGTGCCAGTAGTTCTCGGACCGGGGGAGCTGGGGCTTTCTTT. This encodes CASSSRTGGAGAFF.

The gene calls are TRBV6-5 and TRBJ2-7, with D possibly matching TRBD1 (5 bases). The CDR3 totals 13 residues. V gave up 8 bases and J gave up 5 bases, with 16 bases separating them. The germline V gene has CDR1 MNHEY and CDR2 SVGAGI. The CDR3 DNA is TGTGCCAGCTCGAGAGTCAGGGTCCACGAGCAGTACTTC. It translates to CASSRVRVHEQYF.